This TCR beta chain was sequenced during a study of naive and memory T cell subsets. Whole-study results and caveats: RNA-based TCR counts may shift with T cell activation and differentiation.

Points on this clonotype: Its antigen is not known.

After the first PCR, alpha and beta chain libraries were processed separately. CD8 T cells were positively selected from what remained after CD4 positive selection. The beta constant-region primer was an equimolar mix of two oligonucleotides covering TRBC1 and TRBC2. The ligated cDNA underwent four PCR rounds using SP2 and nested alpha and beta constant-region primers. TCRdb re-analysed the UMI-ligation and nested PCR reads in MiXCR, keeping a single row per CDR3 protein. Among about 150,000 distinct CDR3 sequences listed, 15% to 20% were seen once. Material for sequencing was naive CD4+ T cells from blood. This TCR was recovered from a human donor in good health.

The CDR3 is CASSPNEETQYF. The CDR3 DNA reads as TGCGCCAGCAGCCCGAACGAAGAGACCCAGTACTTC. The chain couples TRBV5-1 to TRBJ2-5; D uncertain. This CDR3 comprises 12 residues. Trimming removed 4 bases at V and 3 bases at J, with 7 bases between. In germline, CDR1 is SGHRS, CDR2 YFSETQ.